The rows below give T cell receptor beta chains drawn from one sample of a study of blood T cells in healthy people across ages. In TCRdb, the 5' RACE reads were re-called with MiXCR into one record per CDR3 protein. The repertoire consists of approximately 850,000 distinct CDR3 sequences, with nearly 60% occurring once and the leading ten covering 20% to 25%. Sequenced input: blood. These receptors were obtained from a man aged 25-45 years in good health. Both conserved end residues are part of each CDR3. The D gene is left open where the match is weak. For some rows the clone size is stated as once, few or many, or as a class when expanded; others skip it.

D	size	J	V	DNA	CDR3
TRBD1	NA	TRBJ1-2	TRBV28	TGTGCCAGCACCCCAGGGGCAGGGGGCTATGGCTACACCTTC	CASTPGAGGYGYTF
TRBD2	NA	TRBJ2-3	TRBV10-3	TGTGCCATCAGTAATAGCGGGACGAGCACAGATACGCAGTATTTT	CAISNSGTSTDTQYF
NA	NA	TRBJ2-6	TRBV28	TGTGCCAGCAGCCCCGCCGACTACTCTGGGGCCAACGTCCTGACTTTC	CASSPADYSGANVLTF
TRBD1	NA	TRBJ2-6	TRBV10-2	TGCGCCAGCAAGACAGGGGCTGGGGCCAACGTCCTGACTTTC	CASKTGAGANVLTF
TRBD1	few	TRBJ2-7	TRBV7-7	TGTGCTAGCAGCCCTAGAGGGGGCCTGGAGCAGTACTTC	CASSPRGGLEQYF
NA	NA	TRBJ2-7	TRBV7-8	TGTGCCAGCAGCATAACAAGGTCGCTGAGCTACGAGCAGTACTTC	CASSITRSLSYEQYF
NA	NA	TRBJ2-7	TRBV29-1	TGCAGCGTTGAACTCGGGCCCTCCTACGAGCAGTACTTC	CSVELGPSYEQYF
NA	many	TRBJ1-2	TRBV18	TGTGCCAGCTCACCGGTGGAAAGGGTGACTAACTATGGCTACACCTTC	CASSPVERVTNYGYTF
NA	NA	TRBJ1-2	TRBV5-1	TGCGCCAGCAGGCCCGGAACCTCGGGCGGCTATGGCTACACCTTC	CASRPGTSGGYGYTF
NA	NA	TRBJ2-1	TRBV5-5	TGTGCCAGCAGCATCCCCCCCACTTACAATGAGCAGTTCTTC	CASSIPPTYNEQFF
TRBD1	NA	TRBJ1-6	TRBV20-1	TGCAGTGCTGACGGGGACAGTGAAAATTCACCCCTCCACTTT	CSADGDSENSPLHF
NA	few	TRBJ1-2	TRBV29-1	TGCAGCGTTGACACCAACTATGGCTACACCTTC	CSVDTNYGYTF
NA	NA	TRBJ1-6	TRBV20-1	TGCAGTGCTAGATACGCTGTTGACGATTCACCCCTCCACTTT	CSARYAVDDSPLHF
NA	NA	TRBJ2-2	TRBV6-1	TGTGCCAGCAGTCCAACGCGGGCAGGCAACACCGGGGAGCTGTTTTTT	CASSPTRAGNTGELFF
TRBD1	NA	TRBJ2-2	TRBV29-1	TGCAGCGGACGGACAGGGGTAACCGGGGAGCTGTTTTTT	CSGRTGVTGELFF
NA	NA	TRBJ2-7	TRBV27	TGTGCCAGCAGGACTGTATTATCGGCCTACGAGCAGTACTTC	CASRTVLSAYEQYF
NA	few	TRBJ1-6	TRBV7-2	TGTGCCAGCAGCTATTACAGGGAAAGTAATTCACCCCTCCACTTT	CASSYYRESNSPLHF
NA	few	TRBJ2-7	TRBV7-6	TGTGCCAGCAGCCCGCTGGGCGACTCGTATGGGGAGCAGTACTTC	CASSPLGDSYGEQYF
TRBD1	NA	TRBJ2-3	TRBV20-1	TGCAGTGCTAGAGATCCGGGACAGGGAGGCTTTACCACCCCAGATACGCAGTATTTT	CSARDPGQGGFTTPDTQYF
TRBD1	NA	TRBJ2-1	TRBV7-9	TGTGCCAGCAGCTTGGGGACAGACTATTCAAGTGAGCAGTTCTTC	CASSLGTDYSSEQFF
TRBD2	few	TRBJ2-5	TRBV7-2	TGTGCCAGCAGCTTAGGGACCCTAGCGGGGGGTCAACTACAAGAGACCCAGTACTTC	CASSLGTLAGGQLQETQYF
NA	NA	TRBJ2-7	TRBV7-2	TGTGCCAGCAGCTCCAAGTCACAGGGAGGGTACTACGAGCAGTACTTC	CASSSKSQGGYYEQYF
NA	NA	TRBJ2-3	TRBV29-1	TGCAGCGTTGAGAAGGAAAGTCCAGATACGCAGTATTTT	CSVEKESPDTQYF